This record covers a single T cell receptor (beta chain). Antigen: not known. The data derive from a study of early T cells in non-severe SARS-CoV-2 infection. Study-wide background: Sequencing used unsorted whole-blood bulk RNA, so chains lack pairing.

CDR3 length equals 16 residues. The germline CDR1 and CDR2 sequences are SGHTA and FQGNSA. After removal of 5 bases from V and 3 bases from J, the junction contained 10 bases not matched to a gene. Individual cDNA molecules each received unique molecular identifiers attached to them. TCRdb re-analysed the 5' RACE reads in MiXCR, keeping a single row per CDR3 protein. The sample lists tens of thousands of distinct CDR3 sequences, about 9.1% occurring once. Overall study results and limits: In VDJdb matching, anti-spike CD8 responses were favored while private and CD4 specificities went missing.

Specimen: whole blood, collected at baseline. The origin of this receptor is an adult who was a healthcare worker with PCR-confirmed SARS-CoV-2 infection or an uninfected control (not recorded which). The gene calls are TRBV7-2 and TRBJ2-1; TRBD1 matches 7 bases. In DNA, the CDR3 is TGTGCCAGCAGCCCGTCGGCAGGGGGATTCTACAATGAGCAGTTCTTC. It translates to CASSPSAGGFYNEQFF. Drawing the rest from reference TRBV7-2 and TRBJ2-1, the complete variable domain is GAGVSQSPSNKVTEKGKDVELRCDPISGHTALYWYRQSLGQGLEFLIYFQGNSAPDKSGLPSDRFSAERTGGSVSTLTIQRTQQEDSAVYLCASSPSAGGFYNEQFFGPGTRLTVL.